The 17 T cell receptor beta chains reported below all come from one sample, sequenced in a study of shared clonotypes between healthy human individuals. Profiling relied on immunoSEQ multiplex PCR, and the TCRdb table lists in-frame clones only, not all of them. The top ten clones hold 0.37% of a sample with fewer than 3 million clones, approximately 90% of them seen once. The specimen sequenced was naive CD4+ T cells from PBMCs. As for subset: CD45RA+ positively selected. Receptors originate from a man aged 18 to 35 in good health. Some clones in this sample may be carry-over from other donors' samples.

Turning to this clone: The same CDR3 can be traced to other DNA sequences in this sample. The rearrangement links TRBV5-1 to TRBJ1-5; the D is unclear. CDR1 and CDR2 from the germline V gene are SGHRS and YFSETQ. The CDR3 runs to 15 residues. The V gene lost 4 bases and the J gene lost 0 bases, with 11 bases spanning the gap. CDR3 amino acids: CASSPDGDSNQPQHF. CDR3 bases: TGCGCCAGCAGCCCTGACGGAGATAGCAATCAGCCCCAGCATTTT. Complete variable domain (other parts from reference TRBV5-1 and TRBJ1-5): KAGVTQTPRYLIKTRGQQVTLSCSPISGHRSVSWYQQTPGQGLQFLFEYFSETQRNKGNFPGRFSGRQFSNSRSEMNVSTLELGDSALYLCASSPDGDSNQPQHFGDGTRLSIL.

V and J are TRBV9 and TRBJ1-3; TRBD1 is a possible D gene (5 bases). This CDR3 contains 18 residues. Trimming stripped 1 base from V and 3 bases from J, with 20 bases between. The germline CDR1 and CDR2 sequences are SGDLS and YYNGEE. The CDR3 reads CASSVFGSPTAYGNTIYF. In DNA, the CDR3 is TGTGCCAGCAGCGTATTCGGCTCCCCGACAGCTTATGGAAACACCATATATTTT.

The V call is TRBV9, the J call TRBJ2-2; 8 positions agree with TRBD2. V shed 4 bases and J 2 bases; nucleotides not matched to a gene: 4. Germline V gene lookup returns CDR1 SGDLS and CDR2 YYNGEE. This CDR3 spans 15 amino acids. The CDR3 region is CASSFSGVNTGELFF. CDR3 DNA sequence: TGTGCCAGCAGCTTTAGCGGGGTCAACACCGGGGAGCTGTTTTTT.

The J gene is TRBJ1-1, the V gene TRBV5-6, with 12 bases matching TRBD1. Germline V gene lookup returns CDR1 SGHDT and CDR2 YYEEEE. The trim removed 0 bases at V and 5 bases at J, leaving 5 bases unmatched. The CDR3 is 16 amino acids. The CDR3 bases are TGTGCCAGCAGCTTGGCGGGACAGGGGGCGGGTACTGAAGCTTTCTTT. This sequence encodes CASSLAGQGAGTEAFF.

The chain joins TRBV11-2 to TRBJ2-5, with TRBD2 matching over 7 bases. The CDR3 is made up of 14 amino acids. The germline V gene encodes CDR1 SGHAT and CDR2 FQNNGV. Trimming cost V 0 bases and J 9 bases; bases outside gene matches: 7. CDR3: CASSLEIMGGPQYF. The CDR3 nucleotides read TGTGCCAGCAGCTTAGAGATTATGGGAGGGCCCCAGTACTTC.

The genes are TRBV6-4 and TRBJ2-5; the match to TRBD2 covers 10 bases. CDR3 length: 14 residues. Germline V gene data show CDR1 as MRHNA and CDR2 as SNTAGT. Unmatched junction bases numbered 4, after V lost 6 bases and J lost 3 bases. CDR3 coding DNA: TGTGCCAGCAGGACCGGGACTAGCGAAGAGACCCAGTACTTC. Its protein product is CASRTGTSEETQYF.

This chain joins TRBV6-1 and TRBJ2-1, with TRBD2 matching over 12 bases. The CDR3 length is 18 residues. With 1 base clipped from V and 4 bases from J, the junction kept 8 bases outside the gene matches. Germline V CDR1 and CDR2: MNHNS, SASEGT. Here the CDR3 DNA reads TGTGCCAGCAGTGAAGAACCCCGACTAGCGGGAGTATACAATGAGCAGTTCTTC. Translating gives CASSEEPRLAGVYNEQFF.

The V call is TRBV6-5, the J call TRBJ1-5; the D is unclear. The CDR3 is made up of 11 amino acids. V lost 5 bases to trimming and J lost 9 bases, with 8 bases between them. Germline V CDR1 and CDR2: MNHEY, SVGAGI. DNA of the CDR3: TGTGCCAGCAGTGAAGGGTGGCCCCAGCATTTT. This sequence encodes CASSEGWPQHF.

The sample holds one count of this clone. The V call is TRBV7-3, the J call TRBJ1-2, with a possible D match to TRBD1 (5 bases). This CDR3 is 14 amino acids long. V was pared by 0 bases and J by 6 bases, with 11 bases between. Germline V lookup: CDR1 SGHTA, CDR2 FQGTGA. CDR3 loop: CASSLTSGSDGYTF. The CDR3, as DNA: TGTGCCAGCAGCTTAACTTCAGGGTCCGATGGCTACACCTTC.

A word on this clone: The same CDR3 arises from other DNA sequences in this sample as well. The CDR3 spells CASSRDFSYEQYF. The CDR3 DNA follows: TGTGCCAGCAGCCGGGACTTCTCCTACGAGCAGTACTTC. The gene calls are TRBV28 and TRBJ2-7, with D possibly TRBD2 on 6 matching bases. The CDR3 totals 13 residues. The V and J ends lost 6 bases and 0 bases respectively, with 9 bases between them. Germline V gene data show CDR1 as MDHEN and CDR2 as SYDVKM.

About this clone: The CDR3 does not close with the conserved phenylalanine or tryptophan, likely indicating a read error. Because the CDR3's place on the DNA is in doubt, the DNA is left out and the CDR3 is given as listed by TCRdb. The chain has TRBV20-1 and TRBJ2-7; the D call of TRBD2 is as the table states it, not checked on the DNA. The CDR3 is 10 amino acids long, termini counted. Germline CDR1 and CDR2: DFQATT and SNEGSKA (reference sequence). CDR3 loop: CSARSGLIGL.

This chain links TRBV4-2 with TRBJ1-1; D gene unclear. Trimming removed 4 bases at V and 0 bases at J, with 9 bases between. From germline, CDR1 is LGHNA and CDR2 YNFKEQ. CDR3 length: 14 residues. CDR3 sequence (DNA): TGTGCCAGCAGCCGCACCACAGTGAACACTGAAGCTTTCTTT. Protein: CASSRTTVNTEAFF.

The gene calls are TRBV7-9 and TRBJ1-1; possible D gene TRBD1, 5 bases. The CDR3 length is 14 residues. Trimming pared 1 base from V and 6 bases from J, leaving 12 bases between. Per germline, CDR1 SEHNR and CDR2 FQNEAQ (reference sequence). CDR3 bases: TGTGCCAGCAGCTTAGACGTGGGACTAGCTGAAGCTTTCTTT. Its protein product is CASSLDVGLAEAFF.

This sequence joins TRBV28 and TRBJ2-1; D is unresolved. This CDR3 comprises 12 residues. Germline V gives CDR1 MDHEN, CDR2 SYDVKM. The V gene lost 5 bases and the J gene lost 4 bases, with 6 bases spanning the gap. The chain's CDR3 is CASSKIYNEQFF. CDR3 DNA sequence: TGTGCCAGCAGTAAAATATACAATGAGCAGTTCTTC.

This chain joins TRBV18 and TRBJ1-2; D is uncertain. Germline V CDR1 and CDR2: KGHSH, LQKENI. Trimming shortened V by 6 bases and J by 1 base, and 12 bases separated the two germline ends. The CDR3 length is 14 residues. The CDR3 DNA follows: TGTGCCAGCTCCCCGAATTATAATAACTATGGCTACACCTTC. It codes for CASSPNYNNYGYTF. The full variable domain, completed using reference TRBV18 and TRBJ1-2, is NAGVMQNPRHLVRRRGQEARLRCSPMKGHSHVYWYRQLPEEGLKFMVYLQKENIIDESGMPKERFSAEFPKEGPSILRIQQVVRGDSAAYFCASSPNYNNYGYTFGSGTRLTVV.

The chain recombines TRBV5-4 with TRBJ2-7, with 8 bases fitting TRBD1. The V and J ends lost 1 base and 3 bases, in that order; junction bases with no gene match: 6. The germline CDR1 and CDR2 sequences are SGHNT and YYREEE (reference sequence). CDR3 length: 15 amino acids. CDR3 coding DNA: TGTGCCAGCAGCTTGCCAGGGGGCCTATTCTACGAGCAGTACTTC. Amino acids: CASSLPGGLFYEQYF. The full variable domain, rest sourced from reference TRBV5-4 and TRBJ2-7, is ETGVTQSPTHLIKTRGQQVTLRCSSQSGHNTVSWYQQALGQGPQFIFQYYREEENGRGNFPPRFSGLQFPNYSSELNVNALELDDSALYLCASSLPGGLFYEQYFGPGTRLTVT.

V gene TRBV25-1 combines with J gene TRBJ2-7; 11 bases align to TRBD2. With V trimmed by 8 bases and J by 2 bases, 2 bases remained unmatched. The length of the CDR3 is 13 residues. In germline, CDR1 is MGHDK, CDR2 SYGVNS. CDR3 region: CASSGLAAYEQYF. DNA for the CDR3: TGTGCCAGCTCGGGACTAGCGGCCTACGAGCAGTACTTC.